This is a list of T cell receptor beta chains from one sample in a study of T cell responses to AZD1222 COVID-19 vaccine. Profiling relied on immunoSEQ multiplex PCR, and the TCRdb table lists in-frame clones only, not all of them. The data hold 90,000 to 110,000 clones, with about 91% observed a single time. The sequenced sample was peripheral blood, obtained on day 0 of AZD1222 vaccination. Receptor source: an adult in good health. CDR3s include the opening cysteine and the closing phenylalanine or tryptophan.

>TRBV15|14
CATRGGQLNTEAFF
>TRBV10-3|15
CAISDGQGGPYGYTF
>TRBV5-1|16
CASSNPGQGAGTEAFF
>TRBV10-3|15
CAIGGNGSSYNEQFF
>TRBV7-2|14
CASSLGQGNTEAFF
>TRBV6-5|16
CASSSKRERATDTQYF
>TRBV6-1|14
CASSDRGVGSPIYF
>TRBV5-1|18
CASSLVTGSSGGQETQYF
>TRBV12-3/TRBV12-4|13
CASKIRVEWELFF
>TRBV9|15
CASSVAEGIPGELFF
>TRBV3-1/TRBV3-2|14
CASSQNSLFPEAFF
>TRBV19|13
CASTQSGTDTQYF
>TRBV2|14
CASSSWQGFTEAFF
>TRBV10-3|15
CAISERTGNTGELFF
>TRBV5-4|16
CASSLEGTGYTGELFF
>TRBV7-9|16
CASSPTGGAYNSPLHF
>TRBV16|16
CASSQSYQGATYEQYF
>TRBV6-5|13
CASSYSYSNTIYF
>TRBV4-1|15
CASSRTTTYQETQYF
>TRBV4-2|13
CASSQDRGGELFF
>TRBV29-1|15
CSSRGGVGDNEKLFF
>TRBV18|14
CASSPPPGGSEQFF
>TRBV7-9|16
CASSAQGQGSYNEQFF
>TRBV5-5|15
CASSLGRDSYNEQFF
>TRBV19|15
CASTRLGGRNYGYTF
>TRBV9|15
CASRPGGGHLDGYTF
>TRBV7-9|14
CASSSQSEGSGYTF
>TRBV6-1|16
CASSDGTVRINQPQHF
>TRBV20-1|11
CSARARETQYF
>TRBV6-1|16
CASREPGQGNNSPLHF
>TRBV30|14
CAWSGLLRNSPLHF
>TRBV5-1|14
CASSSARGTTEAFF
>TRBV13|15
CASSFGRPHNSPLHF
>TRBV28|14
CASSSSGTEQPQHF
>TRBV2|12
CASRRTGFEAFF
>TRBV9|15
CASSVGGLGNSPLHF
>TRBV6-5|15
CASSYSGGPPTEQYF
>TRBV19|14
CASSTRDRRYGYTF
>TRBV30|14
CACSRGGNNEKLFF
>TRBV10-3|14
CAISSDAGTYEQYF
>TRBV25-1|13
CASSEWEANEQFF
>TRBV29-1|14
CSVSSGTGDYEQYF
>TRBV7-9|15
CASSLRAGANTEAFF
>TRBV15|15
CATSSHRGTYNEQFF
>TRBV24-1|11
CATSQEDTQYF
>TRBV4-3|14
CASSPNLNIDEQYF
>TRBV10-3|13
CAISESGTYTQYF